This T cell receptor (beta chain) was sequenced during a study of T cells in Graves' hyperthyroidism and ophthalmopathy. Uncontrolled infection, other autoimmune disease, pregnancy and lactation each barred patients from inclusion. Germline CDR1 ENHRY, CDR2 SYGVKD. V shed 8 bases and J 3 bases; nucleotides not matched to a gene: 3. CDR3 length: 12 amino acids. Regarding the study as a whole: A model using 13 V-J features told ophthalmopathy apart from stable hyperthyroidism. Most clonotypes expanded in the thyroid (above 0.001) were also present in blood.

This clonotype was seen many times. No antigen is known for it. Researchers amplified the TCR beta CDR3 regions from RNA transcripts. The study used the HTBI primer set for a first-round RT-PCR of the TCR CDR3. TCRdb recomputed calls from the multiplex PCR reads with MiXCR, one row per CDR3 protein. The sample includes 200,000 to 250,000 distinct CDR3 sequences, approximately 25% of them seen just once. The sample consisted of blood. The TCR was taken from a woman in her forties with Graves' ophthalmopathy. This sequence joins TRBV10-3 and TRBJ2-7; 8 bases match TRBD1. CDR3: CAIEDRGYEQYF. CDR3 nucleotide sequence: TGTGCCATCGAAGACAGGGGCTACGAGCAGTACTTC.